Below, 31 T cell receptor beta chains from the same sample are listed, as sequenced in a study of T cells after yellow fever vaccination. TCRdb independently ran MiXCR on the 5' RACE reads; one entry per CDR3 protein. The sample yields hundreds of thousands of distinct CDR3 sequences, approximately 15% seen once. This material consisted of PBMCs, taken on the day of the yellow fever booster vaccination. The receptors were sampled from a young man who received the YFV17D yellow fever vaccine.

This clonotype was seen a handful of times. This chain connects TRBV6-2 or TRBV6-3 to TRBJ2-1; the D is unclear. This CDR3 has 15 amino acids. CDR1 and CDR2 (germline): MNHEY, SVGEGT. The V end lost 5 bases, the J end lost 1 base, and 12 bases lay between the germline ends. CDR3: CASSAPRRSYNEQFF. The CDR3 coding sequence is TGTGCCAGCAGTGCCCCGCGGCGGTCCTACAATGAGCAGTTCTTC.

J is TRBJ1-1 and V is TRBV4-3, with D unresolved. The CDR3 is 15 amino acids. With 2 bases removed from V and 0 bases from J, the gap between germline ends came to 10 bases. Germline V gives CDR1 LGHNA, CDR2 YSLEER. CDR3 nucleotide sequence: TGCGCCAGCAGCCAATTAGGACGGCTGAACACTGAAGCTTTCTTT. Its protein is CASSQLGRLNTEAFF.

This sequence joins TRBV4-3 and TRBJ2-1, with 7 bases lining up with TRBD2. Germline CDR1 and CDR2: LGHNA and YSLEER. The J segment lost 8 bases and the V segment lost 2 bases, leaving 3 bases of the junction unmatched. The CDR3 has 13 amino acids. Here the CDR3 reads CASSQLTSDEQFF. The DNA for the CDR3 is TGCGCCAGCAGCCAACTTACTAGCGATGAGCAGTTCTTC.

CDR3 amino acids: CASSPQSGGGPYEQYF. The DNA of the CDR3 is TGTGCCAGCAGCCCACAGTCGGGCGGAGGGCCCTACGAGCAGTACTTC. The chain is built from TRBV7-2 and TRBJ2-7; D is possibly TRBD2 (6 bases). The length of the CDR3 is 16 residues. The V gene lost 5 bases and the J gene lost 2 bases, with 19 bases spanning the gap. Per germline, CDR1 SGHTA and CDR2 FQGNSA.

This clonotype was seen only a few times. This chain joins TRBV14 and TRBJ2-3, with D possibly being TRBD1 or TRBD2 (5 bases each). The CDR3 loop spans 17 amino acids. Trimming cost V 3 bases and J 0 bases, with 16 bases left between them. Germline values: CDR1 SGHDN, CDR2 FVKESK. CDR3 DNA sequence: TGTGCCAGCAGCCATCAAACCGGGGCGTTTAGCACAGATACGCAGTATTTT. Encoded protein: CASSHQTGAFSTDTQYF. Combining the CDR3 with reference TRBV14 and TRBJ2-3 gives the whole variable domain EAGVTQFPSHSVIEKGQTVTLRCDPISGHDNLYWYRRVMGKEIKFLLHFVKESKQDESGMPNNRFLAERTGGTYSTLKVQPAELEDSGVYFCASSHQTGAFSTDTQYFGPGTRLTVL.

The CDR3: CASSLAKQPQHF. The DNA of the CDR3 is TGTGCCAGCAGCTTAGCGAAGCAGCCCCAGCATTTT. V usage is TRBV7-2 and J usage is TRBJ1-5; D uncertain. The CDR3 is made up of 12 amino acids. The V and J ends lost 0 bases and 7 bases respectively, with 4 bases between them. Per germline, CDR1 SGHTA and CDR2 FQGNSA.

V gene TRBV6-2 or TRBV6-3 combines with J gene TRBJ2-1; possibly TRBD1 for D (6 bases). The germline V and J ends were trimmed by 4 bases and 4 bases, with 20 bases remaining between them. The CDR3 extends over 17 amino acids. The germline V gene encodes CDR1 MNHEY and CDR2 SVGEGT. CDR3 loop: CASSSLDTGLIYNEQFF. The CDR3 coding sequence is TGTGCCAGCAGTTCCCTTGATACAGGGCTGATTTACAATGAGCAGTTCTTC.

This clonotype was counted at least ten times. This chain links TRBV7-6 with TRBJ1-1; D is unresolved. The CDR3 spans 15 residues. V dropped 1 base and J dropped 1 base, with 10 bases sitting between them. Germline V gives CDR1 SGHVS, CDR2 FNYEAQ. The CDR3 DNA reads TGTGCCAGCAGCTTAGAGGACCGACCGAACACTGAAGCTTTCTTT. This sequence encodes CASSLEDRPNTEAFF.

This clonotype was detected a few times. The chain recombines TRBV7-2 with TRBJ2-2; a possible D gene is TRBD1 (6 bases). Germline values: CDR1 SGHTA, CDR2 FQGNSA. The CDR3 loop spans 14 amino acids. The ends were cut back, 5 bases at V and 4 bases at J, with 11 bases in the middle. CDR3 residues: CASSRDIATGELFF. Here the CDR3 DNA reads TGTGCCAGCAGCCGGGACATCGCCACCGGGGAGCTGTTTTTT. Supplemented by reference TRBV7-2 and TRBJ2-2, the full variable domain reads GAGVSQSPSNKVTEKGKDVELRCDPISGHTALYWYRQSLGQGLEFLIYFQGNSAPDKSGLPSDRFSAERTGGSVSTLTIQRTQQEDSAVYLCASSRDIATGELFFGEGSRLTVL.

V is TRBV6-5 and J is TRBJ2-7, with 11 bases that match TRBD1. In germline, CDR1 is MNHEY, CDR2 SVGAGI. CDR3 length: 16 residues. J was trimmed by 7 bases and V by 0 bases; bases with no gene match: 8. The CDR3 DNA follows: TGTGCCAGCAGTTACTCGCCCGGGACAGGGGGAGTTGAGCAGTACTTC. It encodes CASSYSPGTGGVEQYF.

This clonotype has just a few counts. This chain joins TRBV7-2 and TRBJ2-1; 13 bases are shared with TRBD2. V lost 6 bases and J lost 4; bases outside the gene matches: 9. Germline lookup yields CDR1 SGHTA and CDR2 FQGNSA. The CDR3 consists of 17 residues. CDR3 DNA sequence: TGTGCCAGCAGTCGTAGGACTAGCGGGAGAGCGTACAATGAGCAGTTCTTC. It specifies CASSRRTSGRAYNEQFF.

This chain joins TRBV9 and TRBJ2-7; 10 bases fit TRBD2. CDR1 SGDLS and CDR2 YYNGEE come from the germline V gene. The ends lost 0 bases at V and 5 bases at J; junction bases unmatched: 2. CDR3 length: 14 residues. CDR3 DNA: TGTGCCAGCAGCGTAGTAGGGACTAGCGACGAGCAGTACTTC. Residues: CASSVVGTSDEQYF. The variable domain in full, completed from reference TRBV9 and TRBJ2-7, reads DSGVTQTPKHLITATGQRVTLRCSPRSGDLSVYWYQQSLDQGLQFLIQYYNGEERAKGNILERFSAQQFPDLHSELNLSSLELGDSALYFCASSVVGTSDEQYFGPGTRLTVT.

The genes are TRBV14 and TRBJ1-2; TRBD1 aligns across 7 bases. The V gene end was trimmed by 2 bases and the J gene end by 6 bases; junction bases not matched to a gene: 6. The CDR3 contains 14 residues. The germline CDR1 and CDR2 sequences are SGHDN and FVKESK. The CDR3 region has the DNA TGTGCCAGCAGCCAAAGGGGACAGCGCCATGGCTACACCTTC. The encoded protein is CASSQRGQRHGYTF.

V usage is TRBV12-3 or TRBV12-4 and J usage is TRBJ2-3, with D tentatively TRBD2 (5 bases). V dropped 6 bases and J dropped 2 bases, with 18 bases sitting between them. The CDR3 length is 16 residues. CDR3 region: CASSPVGVPPTDTQYF. Written as DNA, the CDR3 is TGTGCCAGCAGCCCCGTCGGGGTTCCCCCCACAGATACGCAGTATTTT.

The chain links TRBV7-9 to TRBJ2-1, with 10 bases aligning to TRBD1. Per the germline V gene, CDR1 is SEHNR and CDR2 is FQNEAQ (reference sequence). There are 16 residues in the CDR3. J was trimmed by 3 bases and V by 1 base; bases with no gene match: 3. The CDR3, as DNA: TGTGCCAGCAGCTTAGGGACAGGGGGTTTCTACAATGAGCAGTTCTTC. The encoded protein is CASSLGTGGFYNEQFF.

The chain carries TRBV20-1 and TRBJ2-1; a possible D gene is TRBD2 (6 bases). Germline values: CDR1 DFQATT, CDR2 SNEGSKA (reference sequence). The CDR3 runs to 14 residues. With 4 bases removed from V and 7 bases from J, the gap between germline ends came to 17 bases. Written as DNA, the CDR3 is TGCAGTGCTATTTCCGGGAGTAAGAGGAATGAGCAGTTCTTC. Its translation is CSAISGSKRNEQFF.

This clonotype was seen a few times. The chain uses TRBV7-2 and TRBJ2-3, with TRBD2 as a possible D gene (5 bases). With 2 bases removed from V and 5 bases from J, the gap between germline ends came to 11 bases. Per germline, CDR1 SGHTA and CDR2 FQGNSA. The CDR3 extends over 14 amino acids. Here the CDR3 DNA reads TGTGCCAGCAGCTTATTTGTTGGAGGAGATACGCAGTATTTT. It specifies CASSLFVGGDTQYF.

The table lists this clonotype with a few counts. The rearrangement links TRBV9 to TRBJ2-1; TRBD2 agrees at 13 bases. The J segment lost 1 base and the V segment lost 0 bases, leaving 4 bases of the junction unmatched. The CDR3 length is 18 residues. Germline V CDR1 and CDR2: SGDLS, YYNGEE. The CDR3 loop reads CASSVGTSGGRSYNEQFF. The CDR3, as DNA: TGTGCCAGCAGCGTAGGGACTAGCGGGGGACGATCCTACAATGAGCAGTTCTTC.

This clonotype was detected a few times. This sequence joins TRBV18 and TRBJ1-2; no firm D call. Germline V gene lookup returns CDR1 KGHSH and CDR2 LQKENI. The CDR3 contains 14 residues. Between the trimmed V and J ends, which lost 2 bases and 7 bases, there was a span of 14 bases. The CDR3 region is CASSPTGGDGGYTF. The CDR3 DNA sequence: TGTGCCAGCTCACCAACCGGCGGGGATGGTGGCTACACCTTC.

This clonotype came up a few times. This chain connects TRBV6-1 to TRBJ1-5; D call uncertain. Trimming removed 0 bases at V and 7 bases at J, with 13 bases between. Germline loops: CDR1 MNHNS, CDR2 SASEGT. The CDR3 spans 15 residues. The CDR3 DNA sequence: TGTGCCAGCAGTGAAGCAAAAGGCAGGTCGCAGCCCCAGCATTTT. This translates into CASSEAKGRSQPQHF.

The chain couples TRBV9 to TRBJ2-3; 9 nucleotides match TRBD1. V lost 1 base and J lost 6; bases outside the gene matches: 6. Germline CDR1 reads SGDLS; CDR2 reads YYNGEE. This CDR3 spans 15 amino acids. DNA of the CDR3: TGTGCCAGCAGCGTAAGGGGACAGGGACCGGATACGCAGTATTTT. This sequence encodes CASSVRGQGPDTQYF.

This clonotype has at least ten counts. This sequence joins TRBV30 and TRBJ2-3; 8 nucleotides line up with TRBD2. Germline CDR1 reads GTSNPN; CDR2 reads SVGIG (reference sequence). The CDR3 runs 14 residues. V shed 3 bases, J shed 4 bases, and the junction held 6 bases outside the gene matches. As DNA, the CDR3 is TGTGCCTGGAGGCCAGCGGGAGTATCAGATACGCAGTATTTT. It yields the protein CAWRPAGVSDTQYF.

This chain uses TRBV20-1 with TRBJ1-1, with a weak D call TRBD1 (6 bases). CDR1 is DFQATT and CDR2 is SNEGSKA in the germline V gene (reference sequence). The CDR3 covers 13 residues. Trimming stripped 6 bases from V and 0 bases from J, with 11 bases between. The CDR3 DNA follows: TGCAGTGCCCAACCAGGGGTGAACACTGAAGCTTTCTTT. This codes for CSAQPGVNTEAFF.

This rearrangement joins TRBV5-4 to TRBJ2-2, with D tentatively TRBD1 or TRBD2 (6 bases each). The CDR3 runs 14 residues. Germline-derived CDR1 and CDR2 are SGHNT and YYREEE (reference sequence). Trimming left V 2 bases short and J 7 bases short, with 12 bases between. The CDR3 is CASSLQGGVGELFF. CDR3 coding DNA: TGTGCCAGCAGCTTACAGGGCGGGGTCGGGGAGCTGTTTTTT.

There are many counts of this clonotype. V usage is TRBV7-9 and J usage is TRBJ2-7, with TRBD1 matching over 12 bases. The CDR3 consists of 15 residues. Trimming took 3 bases from V and 4 from J; bases not matched to a gene: 4. Germline lookup yields CDR1 SEHNR and CDR2 FQNEAQ (reference sequence). The CDR3 DNA follows: TGTGCCAGCAGCTTGGGACAGGGGGCGAGGTACGAGCAGTACTTC. This translates into CASSLGQGARYEQYF.

The chain links TRBV7-2 to TRBJ2-3; 8 bases fit TRBD2. Germline assignment: CDR1 SGHTA and CDR2 FQGNSA. The CDR3 totals 17 residues. V shed 4 bases and J 3 bases; nucleotides not matched to a gene: 12. CDR3 DNA sequence: TGTGCCAGCAGCTCACCAGTGCAGGGACTAGTGACAGATACGCAGTATTTT. Its protein is CASSSPVQGLVTDTQYF. Full variable domain (missing parts from reference TRBV7-2 and TRBJ2-3): GAGVSQSPSNKVTEKGKDVELRCDPISGHTALYWYRQSLGQGLEFLIYFQGNSAPDKSGLPSDRFSAERTGGSVSTLTIQRTQQEDSAVYLCASSSPVQGLVTDTQYFGPGTRLTVL.

This clonotype was counted only a few times. The chain joins TRBV25-1 to TRBJ2-3; perhaps TRBD1 as D (5 bases). The CDR3 is 11 residues long. The V gene lost 6 bases and the J gene lost 9 bases, with 10 bases spanning the gap. Germline CDR1 MGHDK, CDR2 SYGVNS. The CDR3 DNA reads TGTGCCAGCAGGCAGGGAATAACGCAGTATTTT. This sequence encodes CASRQGITQYF. The whole variable domain, remainder taken from reference TRBV25-1 and TRBJ2-3, is EADIYQTPRYLVIGTGKKITLECSQTMGHDKMYWYQQDPGMELHLIHYSYGVNSTEKGDLSSESTVSRIRTEHFPLTLESARPSHTSQYLCASRQGITQYFGPGTRLTVL.

This clonotype was observed a handful of times. The rearrangement uses TRBV7-8 and TRBJ1-4, with D unresolved. The CDR3 extends over 17 amino acids. The germline V gene encodes CDR1 SGHVS and CDR2 FQNEAQ. Trimming left V 4 bases short and J 0 bases short, with 15 bases between. CDR3 sequence (DNA): TGTGCCAGCAGCTACTCTCGGAACACTGCAACTAATGAAAAACTGTTTTTT. Its translation is CASSYSRNTATNEKLFF.

Only a few counts were recorded for this clonotype. The rearrangement joins TRBV2 to TRBJ1-1; D not resolved. V lost 6 bases and J lost 2, with 13 bases in between. The CDR3 loop spans 14 amino acids. Germline V gives CDR1 SNHLY, CDR2 FYNNEI. The CDR3 sequence is CASRRAEINTEAFF. The CDR3 DNA reads as TGTGCCAGCAGGAGGGCTGAAATTAACACTGAAGCTTTCTTT. The full variable domain, in which reference TRBV2 and TRBJ1-1 provide the parts outside the CDR3, is EPEVTQTPSHQVTQMGQEVILRCVPISNHLYFYWYRQILGQKVEFLVSFYNNEISEKSEIFDDQFSVERPDGSNFTLKIRSTKLEDSAMYFCASRRAEINTEAFFGQGTRLTVV.

This clonotype has only a few counts. DNA of the CDR3: TGCAGTGCTACCGGGGCCGTAAATGAAAAACTGTTTTTT. Translating it yields CSATGAVNEKLFF. V and J are TRBV20-1 and TRBJ1-4; possibly TRBD1 for D (5 bases). Trimming shortened V by 4 bases and J by 5 bases, and 11 bases separated the two germline ends. CDR3 length equals 13 residues. Germline V gene lookup returns CDR1 DFQATT and CDR2 SNEGSKA (reference sequence).

This clonotype was detected only a few times. The chain combines TRBV5-4 with TRBJ2-2; 10 bases are shared with TRBD1. The CDR3 length is 16 residues. V trimming: 4 bases; J trimming: 4 bases; junction bases outside the gene matches: 7. Germline-derived CDR1 and CDR2 are SGHNT and YYREEE (reference sequence). DNA for the CDR3: TGTGCCAGCAGCGGCTCCGGGACAGGGGTCACCGGGGAGCTGTTTTTT. It is translated as CASSGSGTGVTGELFF.